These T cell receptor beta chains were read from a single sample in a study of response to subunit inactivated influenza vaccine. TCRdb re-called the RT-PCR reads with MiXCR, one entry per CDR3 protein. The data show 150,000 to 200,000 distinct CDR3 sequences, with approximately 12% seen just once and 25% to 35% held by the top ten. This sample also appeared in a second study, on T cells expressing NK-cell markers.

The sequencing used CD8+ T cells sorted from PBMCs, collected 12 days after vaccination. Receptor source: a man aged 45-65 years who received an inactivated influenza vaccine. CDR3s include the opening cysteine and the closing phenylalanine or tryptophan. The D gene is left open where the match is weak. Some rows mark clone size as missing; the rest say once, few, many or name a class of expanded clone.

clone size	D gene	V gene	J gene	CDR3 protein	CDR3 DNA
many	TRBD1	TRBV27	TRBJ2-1	CASSIVTGDEQFF	TGTGCCAGCAGTATCGTTACAGGGGATGAGCAGTTCTTC
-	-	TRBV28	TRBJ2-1	CASSLWVSSYNEQFF	TGTGCCAGCAGTTTATGGGTGAGCTCCTACAATGAGCAGTTCTTC
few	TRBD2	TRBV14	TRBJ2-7	CASSQSWQRGGKDEQYF	TGTGCCAGCAGCCAAAGCTGGCAGCGGGGGGGCAAGGACGAGCAGTACTTC
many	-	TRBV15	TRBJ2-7	CATSTRGRESVNEQYF	TGTGCCACCAGCACCCGGGGCAGGGAGAGCGTAAACGAGCAGTACTTC
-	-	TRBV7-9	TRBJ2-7	CASSLSPGWGVEQYF	TGTGCCAGCAGCTTATCCCCAGGGTGGGGGGTCGAGCAGTACTTC
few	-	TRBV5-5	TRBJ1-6	CASSSRSSYNSPLHF	TGTGCCAGCAGCTCGCGGAGCTCCTATAATTCACCCCTCCACTTT
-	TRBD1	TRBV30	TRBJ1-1	CAWTGRGQGWTEAFF	TGTGCCTGGACAGGTCGGGGACAGGGATGGACTGAAGCTTTCTTT
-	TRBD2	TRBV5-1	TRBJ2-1	CASSRDWSGSTYNEQFF	TGCGCCAGCAGCCGCGACTGGAGCGGGAGTACCTACAATGAGCAGTTCTTC
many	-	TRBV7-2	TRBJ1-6	CASSLEFGSPLHF	TGTGCCAGCAGCTTAGAATTTGGGTCACCCCTCCACTTT
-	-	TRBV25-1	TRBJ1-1	CASSPQGHTEAFF	TGTGCCAGCAGTCCCCAGGGACACACTGAAGCTTTCTTT
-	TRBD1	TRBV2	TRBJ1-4	CASSPGYSSTGANEKLFF	TGTGCCAGCAGCCCGGGCTATTCTTCAACAGGGGCTAATGAAAAACTGTTTTTT
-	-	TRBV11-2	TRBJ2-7	CASSSAWVSSYEQYF	TGTGCCAGCAGCTCGGCCTGGGTTAGCTCCTACGAGCAGTACTTC
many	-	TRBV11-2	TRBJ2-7	CASSLGNTGYYEQYF	TGTGCCAGCAGCTTAGGAAATACGGGGTACTACGAGCAGTACTTC
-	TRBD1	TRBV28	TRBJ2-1	CASSPRTGRNEQFF	TGTGCCAGCAGTCCTCGGACAGGGAGGAATGAGCAGTTCTTC
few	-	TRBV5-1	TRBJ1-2	CASSLDRVGYTF	TGCGCCAGCAGCTTGGACAGGGTCGGCTACACCTTC
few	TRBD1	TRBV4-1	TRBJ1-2	CASSQGQGAKGYTF	TGCGCCAGCAGCCAAGGACAGGGGGCTAAAGGCTACACCTTC
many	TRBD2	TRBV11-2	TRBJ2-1	CASSGATSGTGYNEQFF	TGTGCCAGCAGCGGCGCGACTAGCGGGACTGGGTACAATGAGCAGTTCTTC
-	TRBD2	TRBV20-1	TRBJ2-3	CSASRLAGRTDTQYF	TGCAGTGCTAGCAGACTAGCGGGACGCACAGATACGCAGTATTTT
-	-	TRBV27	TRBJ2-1	CASSSGQRNEQFF	TGTGCCAGCAGTTCCGGACAGAGGAATGAGCAGTTCTTC
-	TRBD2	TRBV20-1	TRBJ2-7	CSARDPGLADPFLVQYF	TGCAGTGCTAGAGACCCGGGACTAGCGGACCCCTTCCTTGTGCAGTACTTC
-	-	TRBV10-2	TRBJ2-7	CASSDNSAYEQYF	TGCGCCAGCAGTGACAACTCCGCATACGAGCAGTACTTC
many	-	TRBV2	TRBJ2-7	CASRGGIYEQYF	TGTGCCAGCAGGGGCGGGATCTACGAGCAGTACTTC
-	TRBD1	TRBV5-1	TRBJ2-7	CASSSGQGSYEQYF	TGCGCCAGCAGCTCAGGACAGGGCTCCTACGAGCAGTACTTC
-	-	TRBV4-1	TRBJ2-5	CASSQEWTHLLKTQYF	TGCGCCAGCAGCCAAGAGTGGACCCACCTTCTGAAGACCCAGTACTTC
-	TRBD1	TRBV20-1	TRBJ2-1	CSARDLRGHYNEQFF	TGCAGTGCTAGAGATTTGAGGGGGCACTACAATGAGCAGTTCTTC
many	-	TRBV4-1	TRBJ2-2	CASSQFDGELFF	TGCGCCAGCAGCCAATTTGACGGGGAGCTGTTTTTT
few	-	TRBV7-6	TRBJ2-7	CASSSEGGEGYEQYF	TGTGCCAGCAGCTCAGAGGGGGGGGAGGGCTACGAGCAGTACTTC
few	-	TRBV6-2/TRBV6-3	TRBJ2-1	CASTITGRSYNEQFF	TGTGCCAGCACTATTACAGGGAGATCCTACAATGAGCAGTTCTTC
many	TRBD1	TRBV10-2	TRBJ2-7	CATEMGTAYEQYF	TGCGCCACCGAGATGGGGACAGCTTACGAGCAGTACTTC
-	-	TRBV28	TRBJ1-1	CASSLFRGGTEAFF	TGTGCCAGCAGTTTATTTCGGGGGGGCACTGAAGCTTTCTTT
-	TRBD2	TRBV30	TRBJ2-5	CAWASGETQYF	TGTGCCTGGGCTAGCGGGGAGACCCAGTACTTC
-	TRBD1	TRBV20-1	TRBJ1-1	CSAREVGTGETKSTEAFF	TGCAGTGCTAGAGAGGTGGGGACAGGCGAAACTAAATCCACTGAAGCTTTCTTT
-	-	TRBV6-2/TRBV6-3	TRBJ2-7	CASRTLWGDSYEQYF	TGTGCCAGCAGAACCTTATGGGGGGACTCCTACGAGCAGTACTTC
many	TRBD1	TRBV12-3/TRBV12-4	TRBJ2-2	CASSGTGPGELFF	TGTGCCAGCAGCGGGACAGGTCCCGGGGAGCTGTTTTTT